The following is a TCR beta chain sequence with its context. The clone's antigen remains unknown. There are no base qualities to consult, and no much larger clone falls within one base. The data were taken from a study of shared clonotypes between healthy human individuals (TCRdb year 2020). The study in broad terms: Three men and a couple of women, aged 18 to 49 years, made up the cohort. Per donor, three plates each were used for CD4 naive and CD4 memory, two for CD8 naive, and one for CD8 memory. Between about 0.8 and 8.9 billion PBMCs per donor were obtained by leukapheresis. To increase sequencing depth and limit assay-specific biases, TCR repertoire library preparation and sequencing were carried out by different laboratories using diverse techniques. To estimate repertoire size and how much clonotypes are shared between individuals, the study performed deep sequencing of blood TCR repertoires from roughly five healthy adults. Results and caveats for the whole study, not just this receptor: Sampling was restricted to blood, and TCR repertoires in tissues likely differ from the TCR repertoires found in blood. Because the study included a small number of donors, the genetic and exposure-history diversity represented was limited. Incomplete sequencing was indicated by rarefaction of sorted-subset datasets, despite the large sequencing depth. Sharing across several donors was observed for about 5% of naive CD4, 3% to 3.5% of naive CD8, 2.3% of memory CD4, and over 0.3% of memory CD8 clonotypes. Clonotypes shared by all four sorted-subset donors showed higher generation probabilities than non-shared clonotypes. Larger estimated clonotype richness was generally found for naive subsets than for memory subsets. Pairwise subsampling led to the expectation that sequencing depth would affect the degree of clonotype sharing among donors.

CD8 naive samples were CD45RO-negative cells positively selected for CCR7, giving a CD45RA+CCR7+ population that excluded TemRA cells. The donors were healthy, HIV-negative adults who had no recently reported acute infections or vaccinations. Only Caucasian adults living in Nashville, Tennessee, USA were represented among the donors. Blood was obtained by leukapheresis, after which PBMCs were separated by Ficoll-Histopaque density gradient centrifugation and cryopreserved in liquid nitrogen vapor phase. Analytical flow cytometry was used to check the purity and quantity of every magnetically sorted T cell population. Genomic DNA was isolated from each sorted fraction and quantified by UV absorbance on a Nanodrop 2000c. The CDR3 runs 15 amino acids, cysteine and phenylalanine included. The sequence is cut down to CDR3 DNA, 45 bases in frame from base 1. Based on the germline V gene, the CDR1 and CDR2 sequences are SGHTA and FQGNSA. After removal of 6 bases from V and 2 bases from J, the junction retains 5 bases not matched to a gene.

Using the deep immunoSEQ assay, multiplex PCR amplified TCR CDR3 regions from genomic DNA. Genomic DNA extracted from each cell subset was distributed evenly over all wells of several immunoSEQ 96-well plates, and each plate served as one replicate. Each replicate PCR for sorted subsets received about 200 ng genomic DNA, equal to tens of thousands of T cell genomes. Purified libraries were quantified with a Qubit 3.0 fluorometer, sized on a Bioanalyzer 2100, and re-quantified with the KAPA Library Quantification kit. A separate single-read 150-cycle Illumina NextSeq 550 flow cell was used to sequence each immunoSEQ 96-well plate. For the original study's pipeline: The immunoSEQ output contained only junctional sequences without quality scores, so filtering could not match that applied to full-length reads. To assign V/J genes and CDR3, sequences were annotated using PyIR, a Python wrapper for IgBLAST v1.9, with IMGT germline references. Any read was removed if the V/J assignment was weak (E-value above 1e-6), the CDR3 was missing, or the read contained stop codons, out-of-frame junctions, or ambiguous translated residues. V3J clonotypes were defined as sequences sharing the same inferred V gene, J gene, and CDR3 amino acid sequence. The percentage overlap between two repertoires was calculated by dividing the number of shared unique clonotypes by the size of the smaller repertoire. Repertoire richness was assessed with RTK rarefaction, the Chao1 estimator, and Recon v2.1 estimates of unobserved clonotypes. For all TCRbeta clonotypes obtained by the gDNA method from four donors, generation probabilities were computed with OLGA. The table comes from immuneACCESS by way of TCRdb, which keeps in-frame sequences with V and J called. Part of the clones is missing from these tables; in studies checked, under half for an unresolved V gene and the rest for unknown reasons. That table supplies the V and J calls and clone size; D and trimming were determined from the DNA. Present in this sample are about 2 million clones, about 94% of which were seen just once. The ten largest account for roughly 1% of the sample.

The sequence is built from TRBV7-2 and TRBJ2-7; TRBD2 agrees with 12 junctional bases. Input material: naive CD8+ T cells sorted from blood. The sample's cell subset or site label, decoded: CD45RA+CCR7+. This sequence originates from a man younger than 35 in good health. In nucleotide form, the sequence is TGTGCCAGCAGTCAGACTAGCGGGAGTCCCTACGAGCAGTACTTC. Translated, this is CASSQTSGSPYEQYF. This CDR3, with the reference TRBV7-2 and TRBJ2-7 proteins standing in past its ends, gives the full variable domain GAGVSQSPSNKVTEKGKDVELRCDPISGHTALYWYRQSLGQGLEFLIYFQGNSAPDKSGLPSDRFSAERTGGSVSTLTIQRTQQEDSAVYLCASSQTSGSPYEQYFGPGTRLTVT.